This TCR beta chain stems from a study of T cell responses to AZD1222 COVID-19 vaccine (dated by TCRdb to the early 2020s). Concerning the study at large: AZD1222 recipients given second doses at about 4 weeks or at about 12 weeks were pooled, since spike-specific TCR depth and breadth were not found to differ between the two schedules. A total of 230 or so trial participants underwent TCR sequencing, of whom around 200 received two doses of AZD1222 and about 25 received two doses of the MenACWY control vaccine. Trial participants were enrolled by age into 18-55, 56-69 and 70-plus year subgroups, with approximately 150, 28 and 58 TCR-sequenced participants respectively. Broader findings and caveats from the paper: Conclusions about previously exposed vaccinees are limited, since just six AZD1222 recipients were seropositive for SARS-CoV-2 at baseline. Participants were mostly white British, with more females than males. The authors suggested clonal diversity may have been underestimated. The 56-69-year group was small, and its depth increase did not reach significance, likely because of low power. Because no day 14 peak-response samples were available, the repertoires could be characterized only after the peak T cell response. After two AZD1222 doses, both the breadth and the depth of spike-specific TCRs were significantly higher than at day 0 and than in MenACWY recipients. Reportedly, close to half of the unique spike-specific TCRs recognized epitopes lying outside the regions that are mutated in the B.1.351 and B.1.1.7 variants. Vaccine-associated CD4 TCRs spanned the whole spike protein, with dominant responses in regions 160-218 and 743-854.

The CDR3 regions of human TCRbeta chains were analyzed by immunosequencing. From the authors' description of their analysis: Repertoire TCRs were checked for matches against a reference library of SARS-CoV-2-specific TCRs that had been generated using the MIRA antigen-specificity platform. Breadth meant the fraction of unique TCRs that were SARS-CoV-2-associated, whereas depth meant the fraction of total T cells that were SARS-CoV-2-associated. Using the MIRA data, each spike-specific TCR was assigned both to the spike region to which the TCR was reactive and to a CD4 or CD8 class. Log10-transformed breadth and depth values were compared by one-way ANOVA with Sidak's multiple comparisons tests. What TCRdb holds here is the immuneACCESS table cut down to in-frame rearrangements. Part of the clones is not present; checked against another copy, under half of the missing clones reflect an unresolved V gene, and the others are unexplained. V, J and clone size derive from that table, while D and trimming were established from the DNA sequence. This sample lists 130,000 or so clones; over 85% were detected once. The ten largest clones capture approximately 3.1% of the sample.

The time point label here, explained by the study, means: baseline before first vaccination. Vaccinee samples came from UK trials COV001 and COV002, including a single-blind randomized controlled phase 2/3 trial of AZD1222 (ChAdOx1 nCoV-19) in healthy adults. For TCRbeta chain sequencing, PBMC samples from trial participants were taken at day 0 and at day 28 after the second dose. Comment on this clone: No antigen is known for it. No base quality values were provided; no much bigger clone lies one nucleotide off.

The sample consisted of peripheral blood, taken on day 0 of AZD1222 vaccination. The receptor comes from an adult in good health.

CDR3 loop: CASSHRGQGEKLFF. The sequenced DNA: TGTGCCAGCAGCCACAGGGGGCAGGGTGAAAAACTGTTTTTT. The sequence joins TRBV7-9 to TRBJ1-4; the junction holds 9 bases that match TRBD1. The germline V gene (reference sequence) supplies CDR1 SEHNR and CDR2 FQNEAQ. Spanning cysteine to phenylalanine, the CDR3 consists of 14 amino acids. CDR3 DNA only is kept here, 42 bases in frame from base 1. V ends up 5 bases short and J 7 bases short, with an unmatched junction base count of 5.